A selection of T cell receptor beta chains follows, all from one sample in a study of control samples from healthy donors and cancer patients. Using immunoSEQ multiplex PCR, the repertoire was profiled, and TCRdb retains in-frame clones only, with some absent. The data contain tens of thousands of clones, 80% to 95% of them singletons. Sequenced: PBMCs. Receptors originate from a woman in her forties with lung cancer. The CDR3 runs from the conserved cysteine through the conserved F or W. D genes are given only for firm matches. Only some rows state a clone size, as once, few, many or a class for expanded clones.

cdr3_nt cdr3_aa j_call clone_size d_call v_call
TGTGCCAGCAGTTTTATGAACACTGAAGCTTTCTTT CASSFMNTEAFF TRBJ1-1 once . TRBV6-2/TRBV6-3
TGTGCCAGTGGGAAAAGGGGGGATCAGCCCCAGCATTTT CASGKRGDQPQHF TRBJ1-5 . . TRBV19
TGTGCCAGCAGCTTATATGACGGGGCCAACGTCCTGACTTTC CASSLYDGANVLTF TRBJ2-6 . . TRBV7-3
TGTGCCAGCAGTTACAGGTCAGAGAACACTGAAGCTTTCTTT CASSYRSENTEAFF TRBJ1-1 once . TRBV6-5
TGTGCCAGCAGTCAGGGAGGGCCCTACGAGCAGTACTTC CASSQGGPYEQYF TRBJ2-7 . TRBD2 TRBV27
TGTGCCAGCGCCGGGGGACCTGGGGCCAACGTCCTGACTTTC CASAGGPGANVLTF TRBJ2-6 . . TRBV6-5
TGTGCCAGTAGTATTAGGCAGGGCTATCAGCCCCAGCATTTT CASSIRQGYQPQHF TRBJ1-5 . . TRBV19
TGTGCCAGCAGTTTCTTTGGAAGGACTAGCGGTGTGGATACGCAGTATTTT CASSFFGRTSGVDTQYF TRBJ2-3 . TRBD2 TRBV27
TGTGCCAGCAGCTTAGATCGGTGGAGAGCGGGACAGAGTCAATATGGCTACACCTTC CASSLDRWRAGQSQYGYTF TRBJ1-2 . TRBD1 TRBV11-2
TGTGCCAGCAGTTCGGACAGGGGGGGCCCCTACGAGCAGTACTTC CASSSDRGGPYEQYF TRBJ2-7 . TRBD1 TRBV27
TGTGCCAGCAGCCAAAGGAGCAGGCAGTCAGATACGCAGTATTTT CASSQRSRQSDTQYF TRBJ2-3 . . TRBV3-1/TRBV3-2
TGCGCCAGCAGCAGGGATGACTATGGCTACACCTTC CASSRDDYGYTF TRBJ1-2 few . TRBV10-2
TGTGCCAGCAGCCCGACCGGGACAGAACCTTACGAGCAGTACTTC CASSPTGTEPYEQYF TRBJ2-7 . TRBD1 TRBV7-2
TGTGCCAGCAGAATGGGATACATGAACACTGAAGCTTTCTTT CASRMGYMNTEAFF TRBJ1-1 . . TRBV6-5
TGCGCCAGCAGCTTGGAGGGGCGGGGAATAGCGGAGACCCAGTACTTC CASSLEGRGIAETQYF TRBJ2-5 few . TRBV5-1
TGTGCCAGCACCTCGGGCAGGAATTATGGCTACACCTTC CASTSGRNYGYTF TRBJ1-2 . . TRBV12-3/TRBV12-4
TGTGCCAGCAGTGTTGGGGATCAGCCCCAGCATTTT CASSVGDQPQHF TRBJ1-5 . . TRBV27
TGTGCCAGCAGCTTAGAGGGGTTGTCCGATCAGTATTTT CASSLEGLSDQYF TRBJ2-3 . . TRBV7-8
TGTGCCAGTAGTATAGATCTTCGCCGGTACCAAGAGACCCAGTACTTC CASSIDLRRYQETQYF TRBJ2-5 . . TRBV19
TGTGCCTGGAGTGAGGGGGGGGGCAGTAACGAAAAACTGTTTTTT CAWSEGGGSNEKLFF TRBJ1-4 once . TRBV30
TGTGCCAGCAGTGGTGGGGGCACGGGAGGCTACACCTTC CASSGGGTGGYTF TRBJ1-2 . . TRBV6-1
TGTGCCAGCAGACCTTTGTGGGGTCAGCCCCAGCATTTT CASRPLWGQPQHF TRBJ1-5 . . TRBV27
TGTGCCAGCTCAACTGGGAGCTCCTACGAGCAGTACTTC CASSTGSSYEQYF TRBJ2-7 . . TRBV18
TGTGCCAGCAGCTTAAACCCGGGACCTCGAGGGGATACGCAGTATTTT CASSLNPGPRGDTQYF TRBJ2-3 . . TRBV7-3
TGTGCCACCAGTGAAGCCGACGGGAACACCGGGGAGCTGTTTTTT CATSEADGNTGELFF TRBJ2-2 . . TRBV24-1
TGTGCCAGCAGCGTAGCATCAACAGGGACCTATGGCTACACCTTC CASSVASTGTYGYTF TRBJ1-2 . . TRBV9
TGTGCCAGCAGCCAGGGCGAATCTGGTGGCTACACCTTC CASSQGESGGYTF TRBJ1-2 once . TRBV3-1/TRBV3-2
TGTGCCAGCAGCTTCGGGGGCACTGGCAATCAGCCCCAGCATTTT CASSFGGTGNQPQHF TRBJ1-5 few . TRBV11-2
TGCGCCAGCAGTCACAAGGACGGACCATCCTACGAGCAGTACTTC CASSHKDGPSYEQYF TRBJ2-7 . . TRBV23-1
TGTGCCAGTAGTATAGTGGGCCGTGATAATTCACCCCTCCACTTT CASSIVGRDNSPLHF TRBJ1-6 . . TRBV19
TGTGCCAGCAGCCGTGGCAGGGAGGCAGCGAGTGAAAAACTGTTTTTT CASSRGREAASEKLFF TRBJ1-4 . . TRBV3-1/TRBV3-2